The 5 T cell receptor beta chains reported below all come from one sample, sequenced in a study of T cells in tumors after PD-1 blockade. Some clones are missing from TCRdb's copy, which holds only in-frame ones; the method was immunoSEQ multiplex PCR. The sample has 9,100 or so clones, less than 80% seen once. The sample in question was tumor tissue, obtained after anti-PD-1 treatment. The source is a human donor with basal cell carcinoma.

CDR3 coding DNA: TGTGCCAGAAGCAGAACGTCCTCCGGGACAGGTGATAACTATGGCTACACCTTC. Amino acid sequence: CARSRTSSGTGDNYGYTF. The chain has TRBV5-3 and TRBJ1-2; 8 bases line up with TRBD1. TRBV5-3 is assigned to the ORF class and has an uncertain function. Trimming at V came to 4 bases and at J to 1 base, leaving 15 bases not matched to a gene. The CDR3 is 18 residues long.

V usage is TRBV3-1 (or the pseudogene TRBV3-2) and J usage is TRBJ1-1, with 7 bases fitting TRBD1. The CDR3 covers 12 residues. Per the germline V gene, CDR1 is LGHDT and CDR2 is YNNKEL (reference sequence). J lost 3 bases, V lost 7 bases, and 2 bases had no gene match. DNA for the CDR3: TGTGCCAGCAAGGGACAGTACACTGAAGCTTTCTTT. Translated: CASKGQYTEAFF.

The rearrangement joins TRBV21-1 to TRBJ2-1. TRBV21-1 is given as a pseudogene. This CDR3 has 14 amino acids. In DNA, the CDR3 is TGTGCCAGCCCCGGCCGTTTCTCCTACAATGAGCAGTTCTTC. Amino acid sequence: CASPGRFSYNEQFF.

This clone was seen a single time. V gene TRBV5-1 combines with J gene TRBJ2-3; TRBD1 aligns across 11 bases. CDR1 is SGHRS, CDR2 YFSETQ, per germline. V was pared by 4 bases and J by 4 bases, with 11 bases of the junction left unmatched. The CDR3 covers 17 residues. CDR3 DNA sequence: TGCGCCAGCAGCCCGGACAGGGGGCAAGCCGATGCAGATACGCAGTATTTT. This encodes CASSPDRGQADADTQYF.

The chain uses TRBV12-3 or TRBV12-4 and TRBJ1-4, with 7 bases aligning to TRBD1. The CDR3 runs 13 residues. The trim removed 8 bases at V and 4 bases at J, leaving 4 bases unmatched. This chain's CDR3 is CASGRQGNEKLFF. CDR3 DNA sequence: TGTGCCAGCGGTAGACAGGGTAATGAAAAACTGTTTTTT.